This T cell receptor (beta chain) is from a study of metastatic and nonmetastatic thyroid tumors. Study details: Peripheral blood and tumor or nodule samples from malignant and benign thyroid patients were compared. Study-wide results and caveats: Malignant tumors reportedly showed significantly higher TCR beta diversity than benign nodules in both blood and tumor.

Germline V gene lookup returns CDR1 SGHAT and CDR2 FQDESV (reference sequence). The CDR3 consists of 16 residues. V lost 1 base, J lost 2 bases, and 15 bases lay in between. Methods used by the authors: Using the CDR3 differences seen across clinicopathological groups, the authors built a distant-metastasis classifier for papillary thyroid cancer, which was meant to discriminate distant-metastatic patients. TCRdb re-called the PCR reads via MiXCR. TCRdb assigned the V and J calls; the authors' analysis was not used. The sample records around 40,000 clones, approximately 18% being singletons. None of the patients had undergone any treatment ahead of thyroid surgery. Regarding this clone: Its matching antigen is unknown.

The material sequenced was blood. The V call is TRBV11-1, the J call TRBJ2-7, with a possible D match to TRBD1 (6 bases). The source is a male donor with papillary thyroid cancer or a benign thyroid nodule (not recorded which). Some clones in this sample may be carry-over from other donors' samples. This CDR3 is CASSLEGEGEPYEQYF. As DNA, the CDR3 is TGTGCCAGCAGCTTAGAGGGGGAAGGGGAGCCCTACGAGCAGTACTTC.